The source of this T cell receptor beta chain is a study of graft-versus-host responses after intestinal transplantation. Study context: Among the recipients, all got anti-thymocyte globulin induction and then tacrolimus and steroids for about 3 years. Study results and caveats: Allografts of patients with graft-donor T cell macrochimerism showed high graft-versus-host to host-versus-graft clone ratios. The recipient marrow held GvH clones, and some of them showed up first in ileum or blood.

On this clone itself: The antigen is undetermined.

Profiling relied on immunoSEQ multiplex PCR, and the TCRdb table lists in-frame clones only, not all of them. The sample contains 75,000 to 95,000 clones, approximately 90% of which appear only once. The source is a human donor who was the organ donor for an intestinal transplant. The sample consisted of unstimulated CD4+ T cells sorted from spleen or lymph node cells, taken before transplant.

The CDR3 loop is CASSEAYRTDTQYF. CDR3 DNA: TGTGCCAGCAGTGAAGCTTACCGGACAGATACGCAGTATTTT. This chain links TRBV6-1 with TRBJ2-3, with D unresolved. Germline V gene sequence: CDR1 MNHNS, CDR2 SASEGT. Trimming took 0 bases from V and 3 from J, leaving 7 bases between them. The CDR3 is 14 residues long.